This T cell receptor (beta chain) was identified in a study of blood T cell repertoires in COVID-19 (dated by TCRdb to between 2020 and 2021). Turning to the overall study: Samples from collaborators originated in the United States, Italy and Spain and spanned both the acute and convalescent phases of COVID-19. The material from the prospective study consisted of cDNA or gDNA derived from T cells, B-cell-depleted T cells, or PBMCs. HLA class I and class II types, where available, came from metadata supplied by the sample provider rather than from assay-based typing. The samples were drawn from the first 160 participants of the ongoing ImmuneRACE study and from over a thousand subjects provided by 6 global collaborators. Deeply sampled blood TCRbeta repertoires from subjects exposed to, actively infected with, or recovered from COVID-19 were included in the dataset. Nearly every sample came with metadata listing a de-identified subject ID, COVID-19 status, age in years and sex. A freely available public database, intended as a resource for researchers studying the immune response to SARS-CoV-2, is where the repertoires were released.

Summary of the overall study and its limitations: Clinical and demographic metadata were provided uncurated, with the amount varying by source and participant.

TCRbeta CDR3 regions were amplified from genomic DNA by means of the immunoSEQ Assay, a bias-controlled multiplex PCR. In the authors' own workflow: Nucleated cell counts per sample were estimated from amplification of reference gene primers within the assay. To quantify the absolute abundance of each unique TCRbeta CDR3 rearrangement, sequence reads were collapsed and filtered. For each sample, productive Simpson clonality was calculated as the square root of Simpson's diversity index over productive rearrangements. The source is immuneACCESS, and TCRdb retained only in-frame sequences with V and J called. Part of the clones is not carried over; for the studies checked, unresolved V genes explain less than half of this, and the remainder is unexplained. The DNA was the basis for D and trimming; V, J and clone size are from that table. This sample gives about 72,000 clones in total; 82% of them show up just once. The ten largest account for over 15% of the sample.

Whole blood was collected in K2EDTA tubes by collaborating institutions according to the institutions' own protocols. For TCRbeta analysis, collaborators shipped samples in one of three forms: frozen whole blood, isolated PBMCs, or DNA extracted from either of those sample types. CDR1 and CDR2 (SGHTA, FQGNSA) derive from the germline V gene. Deletion took 1 base off V and 8 bases off J, with a span of 14 bases between the germline ends. Its CDR3 holds 15 amino acids, cysteine through phenylalanine. The CDR3 DNA has 45 bases and is translated from base 1. Remarks on this clone: The antigen this receptor binds is unknown. The record has no base qualities; no much larger clone is one base away.

Rearrangement joined TRBV7-2 to TRBJ1-4; the D gene is not confidently resolved. Sequenced input: peripheral blood. This TCR derives from a human donor in a cohort sampled during active COVID-19. DNA sequence: TGTGCCAGCAGCTTAGGGCCGCGGGCAAGAGAAAAACTGTTTTTT. Translated, this gives CASSLGPRAREKLFF.